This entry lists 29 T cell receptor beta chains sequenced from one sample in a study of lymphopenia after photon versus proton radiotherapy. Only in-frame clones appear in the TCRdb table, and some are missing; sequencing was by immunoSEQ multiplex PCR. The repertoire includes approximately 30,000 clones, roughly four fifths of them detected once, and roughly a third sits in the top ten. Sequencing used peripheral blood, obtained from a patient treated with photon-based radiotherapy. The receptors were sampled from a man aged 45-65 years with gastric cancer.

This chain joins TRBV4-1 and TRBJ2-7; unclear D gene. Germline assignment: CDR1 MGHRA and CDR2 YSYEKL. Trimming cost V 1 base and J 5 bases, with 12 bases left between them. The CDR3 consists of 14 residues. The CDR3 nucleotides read TGCGCCAGCAGCCAAGTCTTCGAAGCCCACGAGCAGTACTTC. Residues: CASSQVFEAHEQYF.

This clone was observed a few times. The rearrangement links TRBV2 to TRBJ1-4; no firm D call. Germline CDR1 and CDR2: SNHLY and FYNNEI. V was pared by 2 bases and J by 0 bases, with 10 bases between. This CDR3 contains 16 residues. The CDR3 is CASSEWTPATNEKLFF. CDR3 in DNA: TGTGCCAGCAGTGAATGGACCCCAGCAACTAATGAAAAACTGTTTTTT.

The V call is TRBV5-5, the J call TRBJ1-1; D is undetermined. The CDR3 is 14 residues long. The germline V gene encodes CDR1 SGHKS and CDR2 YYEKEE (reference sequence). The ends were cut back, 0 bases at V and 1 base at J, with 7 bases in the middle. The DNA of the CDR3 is TGTGCCAGCAGCTTGGCGGTAGGGAACACTGAAGCTTTCTTT. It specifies CASSLAVGNTEAFF.

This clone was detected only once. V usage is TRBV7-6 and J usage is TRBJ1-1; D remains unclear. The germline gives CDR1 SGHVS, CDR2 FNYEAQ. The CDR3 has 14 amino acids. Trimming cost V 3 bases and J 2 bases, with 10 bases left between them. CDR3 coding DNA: TGTGCCAGCAGCTTTCGGGGTTTCAACACTGAAGCTTTCTTT. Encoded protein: CASSFRGFNTEAFF.

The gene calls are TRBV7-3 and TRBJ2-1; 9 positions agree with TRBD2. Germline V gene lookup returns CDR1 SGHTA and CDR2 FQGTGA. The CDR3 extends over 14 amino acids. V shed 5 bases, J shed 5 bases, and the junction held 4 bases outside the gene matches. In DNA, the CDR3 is TGTGCCAGCAGCCGTAGCGGGGGAAACAATGAGCAGTTCTTC. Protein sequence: CASSRSGGNNEQFF.

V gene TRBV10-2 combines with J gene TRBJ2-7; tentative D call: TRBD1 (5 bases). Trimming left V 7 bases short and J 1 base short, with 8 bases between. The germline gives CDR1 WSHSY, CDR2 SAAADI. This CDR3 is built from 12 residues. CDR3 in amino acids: CASKAGSYEQYF. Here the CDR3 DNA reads TGCGCCAGCAAGGCAGGGTCCTACGAGCAGTACTTC.

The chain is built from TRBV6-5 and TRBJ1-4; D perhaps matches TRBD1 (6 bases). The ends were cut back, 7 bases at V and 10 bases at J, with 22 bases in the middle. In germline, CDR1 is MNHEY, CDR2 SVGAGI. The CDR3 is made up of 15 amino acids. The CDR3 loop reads CASTSTPGHRGKLFF. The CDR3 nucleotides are TGTGCCAGCACCTCAACTCCGGGACACCGGGGAAAACTGTTTTTT.

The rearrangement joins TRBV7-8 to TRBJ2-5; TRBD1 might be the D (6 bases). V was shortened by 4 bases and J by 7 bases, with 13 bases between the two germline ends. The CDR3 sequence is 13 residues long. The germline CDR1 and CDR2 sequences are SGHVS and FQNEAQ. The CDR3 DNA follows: TGTGCCAGCAGCTACAGGGAAGGGGGGACCCAGTACTTC. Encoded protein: CASSYREGGTQYF.

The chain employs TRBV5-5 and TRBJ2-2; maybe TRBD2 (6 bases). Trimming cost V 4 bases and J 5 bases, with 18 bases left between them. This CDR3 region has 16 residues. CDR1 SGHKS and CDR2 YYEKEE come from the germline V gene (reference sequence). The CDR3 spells CASSGHPGERTGELFF. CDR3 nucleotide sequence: TGTGCCAGCAGCGGCCACCCGGGGGAGAGGACCGGGGAGCTGTTTTTT.

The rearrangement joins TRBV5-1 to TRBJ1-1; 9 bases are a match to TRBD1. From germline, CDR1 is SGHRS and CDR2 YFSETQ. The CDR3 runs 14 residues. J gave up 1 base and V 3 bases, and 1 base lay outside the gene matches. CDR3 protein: CASSWTGENTEAFF. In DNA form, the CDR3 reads TGCGCCAGCAGCTGGACAGGGGAGAACACTGAAGCTTTCTTT.

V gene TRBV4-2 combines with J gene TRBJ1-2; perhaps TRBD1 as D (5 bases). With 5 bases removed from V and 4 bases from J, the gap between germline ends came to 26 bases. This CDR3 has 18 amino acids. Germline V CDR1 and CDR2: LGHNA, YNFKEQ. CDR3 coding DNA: TGTGCCAGCAGCTGGACCCCACGGGACTCCATAAGGGGCTATGGCTACACCTTC. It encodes CASSWTPRDSIRGYGYTF.

CDR3 in amino acids: CASSGGTSGETQYF. Written as DNA, the CDR3 is TGTGCCAGCAGCGGGGGGACTAGCGGTGAGACCCAGTACTTC. The chain links TRBV11-1 to TRBJ2-5, with 11 nucleotides matching TRBD2. With 5 bases clipped from V and 5 bases from J, the junction kept 4 bases outside the gene matches. Germline values: CDR1 SGHAT, CDR2 FQDESV (reference sequence). The CDR3 covers 14 residues.

The CDR3 loop reads CASSPSGASEKLFF. The CDR3 DNA is TGTGCCAGCTCACCCTCAGGGGCAAGTGAAAAACTGTTTTTT. The rearrangement joins TRBV18 to TRBJ1-4, with D tentatively TRBD1 (6 bases). Trimming removed 3 bases at V and 7 bases at J, with 12 bases between. Germline V lookup: CDR1 KGHSH, CDR2 LQKENI. The CDR3 length is 14 residues.

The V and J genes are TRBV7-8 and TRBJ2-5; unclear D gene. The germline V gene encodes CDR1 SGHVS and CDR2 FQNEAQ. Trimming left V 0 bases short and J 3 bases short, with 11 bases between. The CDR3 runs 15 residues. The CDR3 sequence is CASSLAHNFEETQYF. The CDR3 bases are TGTGCCAGCAGCTTAGCGCACAACTTCGAAGAGACCCAGTACTTC.

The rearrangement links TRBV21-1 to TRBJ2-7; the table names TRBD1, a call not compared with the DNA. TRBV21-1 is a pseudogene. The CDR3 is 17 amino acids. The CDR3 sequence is CASSMVTGPSETYEQYV. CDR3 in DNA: TGTGCCAGCAGCATGGTGACAGGGCCGAGTGAGACCTACGAGCAGTACGTC.

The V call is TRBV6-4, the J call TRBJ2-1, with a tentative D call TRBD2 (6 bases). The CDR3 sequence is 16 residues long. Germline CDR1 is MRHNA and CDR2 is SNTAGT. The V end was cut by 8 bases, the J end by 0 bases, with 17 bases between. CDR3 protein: CASARDSRSSYNEQFF. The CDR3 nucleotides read TGTGCCAGCGCCAGGGACTCCCGAAGCTCCTACAATGAGCAGTTCTTC.

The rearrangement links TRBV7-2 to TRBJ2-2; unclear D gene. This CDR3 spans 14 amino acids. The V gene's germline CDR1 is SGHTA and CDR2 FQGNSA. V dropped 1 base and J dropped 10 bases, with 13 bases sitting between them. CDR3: CASSLGGSKLELFF. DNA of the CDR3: TGTGCCAGCAGCTTAGGGGGTTCCAAATTGGAGCTGTTTTTT.

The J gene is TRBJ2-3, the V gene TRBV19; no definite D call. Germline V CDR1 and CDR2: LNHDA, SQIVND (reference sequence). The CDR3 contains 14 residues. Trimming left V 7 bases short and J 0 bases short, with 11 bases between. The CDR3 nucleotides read TGTGCCAGTACTCAGACCCATAGCACAGATACGCAGTATTTT. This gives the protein CASTQTHSTDTQYF.

The CDR3 DNA reads as TGTGCCAGCAGCCCCGGAGGGAGGAAAGATGAAGCTTTCTTT. Residues: CASSPGGRKDEAFF. The chain couples TRBV7-6 to TRBJ1-1; D uncertain. The CDR3 has 14 amino acids. The germline gives CDR1 SGHVS, CDR2 FNYEAQ. Trimming took 5 bases from V and 7 from J, leaving 17 bases between them.

The CDR3 bases are TGTGCCAGCAGCCACTTTGGGGGGCACCAAGAGACCCAGTACTTC. Translated: CASSHFGGHQETQYF. The rearrangement links TRBV14 to TRBJ2-5; D may correspond to TRBD1 or TRBD2 (6 bases each). The V end was cut by 3 bases, the J end by 0 bases, with 11 bases between. This CDR3 is 15 amino acids long. The germline gives CDR1 SGHDN, CDR2 FVKESK.

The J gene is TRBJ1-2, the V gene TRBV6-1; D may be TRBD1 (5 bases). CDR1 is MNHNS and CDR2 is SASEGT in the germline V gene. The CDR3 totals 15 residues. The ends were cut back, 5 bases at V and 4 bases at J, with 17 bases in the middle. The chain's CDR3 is CASSLGNGGAYGYTF. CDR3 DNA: TGTGCCAGCAGTCTAGGGAATGGAGGGGCCTATGGCTACACCTTC.

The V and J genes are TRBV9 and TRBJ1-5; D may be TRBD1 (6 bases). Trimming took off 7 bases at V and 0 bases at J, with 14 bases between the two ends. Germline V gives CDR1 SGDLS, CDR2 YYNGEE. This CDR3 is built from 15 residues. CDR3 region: CASSQGSHSNQPQHF. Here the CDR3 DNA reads TGTGCCAGCTCGCAGGGGAGCCATAGCAATCAGCCCCAGCATTTT.

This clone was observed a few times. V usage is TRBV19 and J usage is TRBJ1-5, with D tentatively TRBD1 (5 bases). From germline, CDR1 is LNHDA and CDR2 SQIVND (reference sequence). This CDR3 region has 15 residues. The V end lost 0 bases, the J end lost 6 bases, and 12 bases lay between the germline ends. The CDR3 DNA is TGTGCCAGTAGTATAGAGGGCAGGGCGGGTCAGCCCCAGCATTTT. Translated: CASSIEGRAGQPQHF.

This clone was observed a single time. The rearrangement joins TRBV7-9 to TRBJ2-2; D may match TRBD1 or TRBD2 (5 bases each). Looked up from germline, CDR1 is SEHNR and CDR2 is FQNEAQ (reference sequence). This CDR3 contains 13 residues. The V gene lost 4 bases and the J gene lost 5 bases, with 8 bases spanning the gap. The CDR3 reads CASSSRETGELFF. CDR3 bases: TGTGCCAGCAGCTCCAGGGAGACCGGGGAGCTGTTTTTT.

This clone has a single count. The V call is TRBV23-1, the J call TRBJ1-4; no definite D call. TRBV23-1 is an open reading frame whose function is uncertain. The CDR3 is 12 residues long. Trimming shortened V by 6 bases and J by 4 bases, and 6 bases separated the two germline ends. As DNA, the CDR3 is TGCGCCAGCAGCCAGGTTAATGAAAAACTGTTTTTT. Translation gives CASSQVNEKLFF.

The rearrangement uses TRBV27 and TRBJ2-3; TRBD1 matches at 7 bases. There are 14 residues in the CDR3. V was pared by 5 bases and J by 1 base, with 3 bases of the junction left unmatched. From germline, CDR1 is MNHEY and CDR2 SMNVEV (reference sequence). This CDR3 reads CASSATGGTDTQYF. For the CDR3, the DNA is TGTGCCAGCAGTGCTACAGGGGGCACAGATACGCAGTATTTT.

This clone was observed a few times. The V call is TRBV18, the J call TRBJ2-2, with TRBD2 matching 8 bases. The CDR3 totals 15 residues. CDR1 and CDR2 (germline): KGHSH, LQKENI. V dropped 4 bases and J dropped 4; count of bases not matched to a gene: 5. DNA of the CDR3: TGTGCCAGCTCACGCCCTACTAGCGGCACCGGGGAGCTGTTTTTT. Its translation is CASSRPTSGTGELFF.

The CDR3 DNA reads TGTGCCAGCAGCGCAACGCCGGGGGGTAATTCACCCCTCCACTTT. Translation: CASSATPGGNSPLHF. The gene calls are TRBV9 and TRBJ1-6, with D perhaps TRBD1 (5 bases). Germline V gene lookup returns CDR1 SGDLS and CDR2 YYNGEE. V was pared by 3 bases and J by 6 bases, with 13 bases between. The CDR3 is made up of 15 amino acids.

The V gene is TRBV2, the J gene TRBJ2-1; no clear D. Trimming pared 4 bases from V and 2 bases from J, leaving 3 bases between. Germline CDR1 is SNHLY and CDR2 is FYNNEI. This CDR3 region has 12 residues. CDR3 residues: CASSGPYNEQFF. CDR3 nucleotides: TGTGCCAGCAGTGGGCCCTACAATGAGCAGTTCTTC. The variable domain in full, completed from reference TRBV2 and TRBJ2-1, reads EPEVTQTPSHQVTQMGQEVILRCVPISNHLYFYWYRQILGQKVEFLVSFYNNEISEKSEIFDDQFSVERPDGSNFTLKIRSTKLEDSAMYFCASSGPYNEQFFGPGTRLTVL.